One sample yielded the 32 T cell receptor beta chains listed below, sequenced in a study of T-cell reconstitution after alpha-beta-depleted transplantation in children. Whole-study findings and limits: T cells produced anew were the main source of T-cell counts and diversity one year after transplant.

Library preparation (for TCRbeta) was performed with unique molecular identifiers. TCRdb reanalysed the PCR reads using MiXCR and keeps one entry per CDR3 protein. Among about 300,000 distinct CDR3 sequences listed, less than 9.5% were seen once. These receptors are not linked to any known antigen. Source: peripheral blood, taken 360 days after TCRalphabeta/CD19-depleted stem cell transplant. These receptors originate from a female patient aged 2-10 years who had a stem cell transplant for Fanconi anemia, so the T cells may come from the graft donor.

This clonotype was seen many times. The V and J genes are TRBV6-5 and TRBJ1-2; D gene unclear. Per the germline V gene, CDR1 is MNHEY and CDR2 is SVGAGI. The germline V and J ends were trimmed by 0 bases and 2 bases, with 7 bases remaining between them. CDR3 size: 14 residues. The CDR3 is CASSYSMGNYGYTF. The CDR3 DNA follows: TGTGCCAGCAGTTACTCGATGGGAAACTATGGCTACACCTTC.

The sample holds many counts of this clonotype. J is TRBJ2-2 and V is TRBV15, with TRBD2 matching 10 bases. The germline gives CDR1 LNHNV, CDR2 YYDKDF (reference sequence). The CDR3 runs 17 residues. The V gene end was trimmed by 2 bases and the J gene end by 4 bases; junction bases not matched to a gene: 7. The CDR3 loop is CATSRRASGGRTGELFF. The CDR3, as DNA: TGTGCCACCAGCAGACGGGCTAGCGGGGGCCGCACCGGGGAGCTGTTTTTT.

In this sample, this clonotype turned up many times. V is TRBV7-2 and J is TRBJ1-3, with 9 bases aligning to TRBD1. J gave up 4 bases and V 5 bases, and 9 bases lay outside the gene matches. This CDR3 has 16 residues. In germline, CDR1 is SGHTA, CDR2 FQGNSA. The CDR3 spells CASSPQQGAYGNTIYF. CDR3 nucleotide sequence: TGTGCCAGCAGCCCACAACAGGGGGCGTACGGAAACACCATATATTTT.

This clonotype has at least ten counts. V gene TRBV20-1 combines with J gene TRBJ1-2; weak D call: TRBD1 (6 bases). V lost 0 bases to trimming and J lost 8 bases, with 13 bases between them. The germline V gene encodes CDR1 DFQATT and CDR2 SNEGSKA (reference sequence). This CDR3 has 13 residues. CDR3 residues: CSAREADRNGYTF. In DNA, the CDR3 is TGCAGTGCTAGAGAAGCCGACAGGAACGGCTACACCTTC.

A few counts support this clonotype. This rearrangement joins TRBV7-9 to TRBJ2-5; D may be TRBD2 (5 bases). The germline CDR1 and CDR2 sequences are SEHNR and FQNEAQ (reference sequence). The CDR3 runs to 14 residues. The V gene lost 2 bases and the J gene lost 2 bases, with 9 bases spanning the gap. The CDR3 here is CASSLRREQETQYF. DNA of the CDR3: TGTGCCAGCAGCTTACGCCGGGAACAAGAGACCCAGTACTTC.

This clonotype was counted ten times or more. The chain links TRBV28 to TRBJ2-3, with 9 bases that match TRBD2. Per the germline V gene, CDR1 is MDHEN and CDR2 is SYDVKM. The CDR3 spans 16 residues. The V gene end was trimmed by 6 bases and the J gene end by 7 bases; junction bases not matched to a gene: 14. CDR3 in amino acids: CASRALAGRRTNTQYF. CDR3 coding DNA: TGTGCCAGCAGGGCCCTAGCGGGAAGACGCACGAATACGCAGTATTTT.

This clonotype was counted many times. The J gene is TRBJ1-5, the V gene TRBV28; 10 bases are shared with TRBD1. The junction had 15 bases not matched to a gene; V was cut back by 3 bases and J by 7 bases. CDR3 length: 18 residues. Germline V gene sequence: CDR1 MDHEN, CDR2 SYDVKM. The CDR3 loop reads CASSFPGTGVVSGQPQHF. CDR3 DNA: TGTGCCAGCAGTTTCCCCGGGACAGGGGTTGTGTCAGGGCAGCCCCAGCATTTT. Full variable domain (rest looked up from reference TRBV28 and TRBJ1-5): DVKVTQSSRYLVKRTGEKVFLECVQDMDHENMFWYRQDPGLGLRLIYFSYDVKMKEKGDIPEGYSVSREKKERFSLILESASTNQTSMYLCASSFPGTGVVSGQPQHFGDGTRLSIL.

This clonotype was picked up many times. This chain uses TRBV4-1 with TRBJ1-2; D is undetermined. The germline gives CDR1 MGHRA, CDR2 YSYEKL. CDR3 length: 14 residues. V was cut by 3 bases and J by 4 bases, with 12 bases left in between. This CDR3 is CASSQARRLYGYTF. The CDR3, as DNA: TGCGCCAGCAGCCAGGCCAGGAGACTCTATGGCTACACCTTC.

The chain is built from TRBV24-1 and TRBJ2-3; 12 positions match TRBD2. V gave up 6 bases and J gave up 6 bases; unmatched junction bases: 6. Germline V gene lookup returns CDR1 KGHDR and CDR2 SFDVKD. The CDR3 spans 15 residues. Here the CDR3 DNA reads TGTGCCACCAGTAGAACTAGCGGGGGGCAGGATACGCAGTATTTT. Protein: CATSRTSGGQDTQYF.

This chain connects TRBV7-9 to TRBJ2-3; TRBD2 matches at 13 bases. The CDR3 length is 17 residues. After removal of 3 bases from V and 4 bases from J, the junction contained 7 bases not matched to a gene. Germline lookup yields CDR1 SEHNR and CDR2 FQNEAQ (reference sequence). The CDR3 sequence is CASSLKTSGGAPDTQYF. The DNA of the CDR3 is TGTGCCAGCAGCTTGAAAACTAGCGGGGGGGCCCCAGATACGCAGTATTTT.

This clonotype was recorded at least ten times. CDR3 bases: TGTGCCAGCAGCCACAGCGTAACAGGTGAAGCTTTCTTT. Encoded protein: CASSHSVTGEAFF. The chain combines TRBV11-3 with TRBJ1-1, with D perhaps TRBD1 (5 bases). The CDR3 has 13 amino acids. Trimming took 5 bases from V and 7 from J, leaving 14 bases between them. Germline V gene sequence: CDR1 SGHNT, CDR2 YENEEA. The full variable domain, in which reference TRBV11-3 and TRBJ1-1 provide the parts outside the CDR3, is EAGVVQSPRYKIIEKKQPVAFWCNPISGHNTLYWYLQNLGQGPELLIRYENEEAVDDSQLPKDRFSAERLKGVDSTLKIQPAELGDSAVYLCASSHSVTGEAFFGQGTRLTVV.

This chain connects TRBV4-1 to TRBJ2-7; 9 nucleotides agree with TRBD2. V dropped 3 bases and J dropped 7; count of bases not matched to a gene: 7. There are 14 residues in the CDR3. CDR1 and CDR2 from the germline V gene are MGHRA and YSYEKL. CDR3 DNA: TGCGCCAGCAGCCAGGCGGGAGGGCGAGAAGAGCAGTACTTC. It encodes CASSQAGGREEQYF.

At least ten counts were recorded for this clonotype. The chain uses TRBV12-5 and TRBJ1-5; the D is unclear. There are 14 residues in the CDR3. Germline lookup yields CDR1 LGHNT and CDR2 FRNRAP. Trimming took off 2 bases at V and 3 bases at J, with 8 bases between the two ends. CDR3 in amino acids: CASGLWGFNQPQHF. The CDR3 coding sequence is TGTGCTAGTGGTTTGTGGGGTTTCAATCAGCCCCAGCATTTT.

This clonotype has at least ten counts. This chain uses TRBV12-3 or TRBV12-4 with TRBJ1-2, with 9 nucleotides matching TRBD1. The CDR3 spans 14 residues. V lost 7 bases and J lost 5; bases outside the gene matches: 8. The CDR3 bases are TGTGCCAGCAAGCCCGGGACAGGGTATTATGGCTACACCTTC. It yields the protein CASKPGTGYYGYTF.

This chain joins TRBV20-1 and TRBJ1-2, with 8 bases lining up with TRBD1. CDR1 and CDR2 from the germline V gene are DFQATT and SNEGSKA (reference sequence). The V gene end was trimmed by 6 bases and the J gene end by 7 bases; junction bases not matched to a gene: 4. The CDR3 covers 11 residues. The DNA for the CDR3 is TGCAGTGCCCCAGGGGGCGTTGGCTACACCTTC. Its translation is CSAPGGVGYTF.

This clonotype has at least ten counts. The chain carries TRBV5-8 and TRBJ2-2; 12 nucleotides agree with TRBD1. The CDR3 length is 16 residues. Per the germline V gene, CDR1 is SGHTS and CDR2 is YDEGEE. V dropped 3 bases and J dropped 7; count of bases not matched to a gene: 7. The CDR3 loop is CASSSFGTGGSGELFF. CDR3 DNA: TGTGCCAGCAGCTCCTTTGGGACAGGGGGCAGCGGGGAGCTGTTTTTT.

This clonotype appeared many times. The rearrangement uses TRBV20-1 and TRBJ2-2; TRBD2 matches 8 bases. The CDR3 length is 14 residues. V dropped 5 bases and J dropped 5; count of bases not matched to a gene: 7. Germline V lookup: CDR1 DFQATT, CDR2 SNEGSKA (reference sequence). CDR3 loop: CSADTGLETGELFF. CDR3 coding DNA: TGCAGTGCTGACACGGGACTAGAAACCGGGGAGCTGTTTTTT.

This clonotype was detected ten times or more. This rearrangement joins TRBV6-2 or TRBV6-3 to TRBJ2-7; the D gene is possibly TRBD1 (6 bases). Per germline, CDR1 MNHEY and CDR2 SVGEGT. Between the trimmed V and J ends, which lost 0 bases and 7 bases, there was a span of 19 bases. The CDR3 runs 16 residues. The CDR3 DNA reads as TGTGCCAGCAGTTACTCTTTCCAGGGGAAGGTTCGAGAGCAGTACTTC. Its protein product is CASSYSFQGKVREQYF.

This clonotype was detected many times. V usage is TRBV20-1 and J usage is TRBJ2-1; D gene uncertain. The CDR3 contains 14 residues. V dropped 2 bases and J dropped 4 bases, with 12 bases sitting between them. Per the germline V gene, CDR1 is DFQATT and CDR2 is SNEGSKA (reference sequence). In DNA, the CDR3 is TGCAGTGCTAGAAGCCTGTCTAGGTACAATGAGCAGTTCTTC. Translation gives CSARSLSRYNEQFF.

V gene TRBV11-3 combines with J gene TRBJ2-4; the D gene could be TRBD1 or TRBD2 (5 bases each). Germline lookup yields CDR1 SGHNT and CDR2 YENEEA. CDR3 length: 13 amino acids. V lost 5 bases, J lost 9 bases, and 14 bases lay in between. The CDR3 DNA reads as TGTGCCAGCAGCCCTGAGGCAGGGACCATTCAGTACTTC. It encodes CASSPEAGTIQYF.

The CDR3 here is CASSPHGRSGYTF. The CDR3 coding sequence is TGTGCCAGCAGCCCCCATGGGAGGAGTGGCTACACCTTC. The chain combines TRBV7-8 with TRBJ1-2; the D is unclear. This CDR3 spans 13 amino acids. Trimming removed 5 bases from V and 7 bases from J, with 14 bases in between. The germline gives CDR1 SGHVS, CDR2 FQNEAQ.

J is TRBJ1-1 and V is TRBV4-1; no clear D. Germline loops: CDR1 MGHRA, CDR2 YSYEKL. The CDR3 has 14 residues. V lost 0 bases to trimming and J lost 11 bases, with 16 bases between them. The CDR3 region is CASSQDWTTWEAFF. The CDR3 DNA sequence: TGCGCCAGCAGCCAAGATTGGACCACATGGGAGGCTTTCTTT.

This clonotype was recorded at least ten times. The chain combines TRBV29-1 with TRBJ1-1; a weak D match, TRBD1 (5 bases). CDR3 length: 12 residues. Germline V gene lookup returns CDR1 SQVTM and CDR2 ANQGSEA. The DNA of the CDR3 is TGCACCTCAGGGAGAGGTGAAGGTGAAGCTTTCTTT. Its translation: CTSGRGEGEAFF. Full variable domain (missing parts from reference TRBV29-1 and TRBJ1-1): SAVISQKPSRDICQRGTSLTIQCQVDSQVTMMFWYRQQPGQSLTLIATANQGSEATYESGFVIDKFPISRPNLTFSTLTVSNMSPEDSSIYLCTSGRGEGEAFFGQGTRLTVV.

Ten or more counts support this clonotype. This sequence joins TRBV4-1 and TRBJ2-2, with D tentatively TRBD1 or TRBD2 (6 bases each). The V and J ends lost 0 bases and 6 bases respectively, with 23 bases between them. Germline values: CDR1 MGHRA, CDR2 YSYEKL. The CDR3 contains 19 residues. CDR3 coding DNA: TGCGCCAGCAGCCAAGACGCGGTTTCTTTCCGGGGGCTCGCCGGGGAGCTGTTTTTT. Translation: CASSQDAVSFRGLAGELFF.

The table lists this clonotype with a few counts. This chain connects TRBV4-2 to TRBJ2-5; 10 bases are a match to TRBD1. Germline V gene sequence: CDR1 LGHNA, CDR2 YNFKEQ. There are 15 residues in the CDR3. Germline trimming cut 3 bases from V and 5 bases from J; bases unmatched to any gene: 6. CDR3 nucleotides: TGTGCCAGCAGCCACTCGACAGGGGGCGGTGAGACCCAGTACTTC. Translation: CASSHSTGGGETQYF.

This clonotype was detected many times. The rearrangement links TRBV11-1 to TRBJ2-7, with D possibly TRBD2 on 6 matching bases. The CDR3 length is 12 residues. V was pared by 5 bases and J by 3 bases, with 8 bases between. CDR1 and CDR2 from the germline V gene are SGHAT and FQDESV (reference sequence). The DNA of the CDR3 is TGTGCCAGCAGCCCGGGACTCTACGAGCAGTACTTC. It specifies CASSPGLYEQYF. The full variable domain, rest sourced from reference TRBV11-1 and TRBJ2-7, is EAEVAQSPRYKITEKSQAVAFWCDPISGHATLYWYRQILGQGPELLVQFQDESVVDDSQLPKDRFSAERLKGVDSTLKIQPAELGDSAMYLCASSPGLYEQYFGPGTRLTVT.

This clonotype was recorded at least ten times. The chain uses TRBV7-2 and TRBJ1-1, with 9 bases matching TRBD1. Germline CDR1 reads SGHTA; CDR2 reads FQGNSA. J gave up 9 bases and V 6 bases, and 5 bases lay outside the gene matches. CDR3 length equals 12 residues. The CDR3 loop reads CASRYTGGQAFF. CDR3 bases: TGTGCCAGCAGATATACAGGGGGCCAAGCTTTCTTT.

This clonotype was seen more than once but under ten times. This chain links TRBV7-8 with TRBJ2-1, with TRBD2 as a possible D gene (6 bases). The CDR3 is 17 amino acids. Germline loops: CDR1 SGHVS, CDR2 FQNEAQ. V lost 0 bases to trimming and J lost 6 bases, with 18 bases between them. Here the CDR3 reads CASSLAGSTFGSNEQFF. The CDR3 DNA follows: TGTGCCAGCAGCTTAGCGGGGAGTACCTTCGGGAGCAATGAGCAGTTCTTC.

By proportion, this clonotype is medium-sized. This chain's CDR3 is CASSQDRQQFF. DNA for the CDR3: TGCGCCAGCAGCCAAGATAGGCAGCAGTTCTTC. V gene TRBV4-1 combines with J gene TRBJ2-1; D is undetermined. The CDR3 has 11 amino acids. The germline V gene encodes CDR1 MGHRA and CDR2 YSYEKL. Trimming left V 0 bases short and J 11 bases short, with 5 bases between.

At least ten counts were recorded for this clonotype. The V and J genes are TRBV15 and TRBJ1-3; D call uncertain. Germline lookup yields CDR1 LNHNV and CDR2 YYDKDF (reference sequence). V shed 2 bases and J shed 3 bases, with 5 bases lying between them. CDR3 length equals 13 residues. The CDR3 loop reads CATSRSYGNTIYF. The CDR3 nucleotides read TGTGCCACCAGCAGAAGTTATGGAAACACCATATATTTT.

The rearrangement joins TRBV6-1 to TRBJ2-3, with D unclear. V lost 5 bases and J 8 bases, leaving 29 bases between the germline ends. The CDR3 is made up of 18 amino acids. Germline values: CDR1 MNHNS, CDR2 SASEGT. In DNA, the CDR3 is TGTGCCAGCAGTCCCCCGTCCGCCCCAAATCTTTCCTGGGGTACGCAGTATTTT. It translates to CASSPPSAPNLSWGTQYF.

This clonotype has a count of ten or more. The genes are TRBV29-1 and TRBJ2-2; D is unclear. Trimming pared 4 bases from V and 3 bases from J, leaving 9 bases between. This CDR3 is built from 13 residues. Per germline, CDR1 SQVTM and CDR2 ANQGSEA. The CDR3 loop is CSVVVRDTGELFF. CDR3 nucleotide sequence: TGCAGCGTTGTGGTTAGGGACACCGGGGAGCTGTTTTTT.